The TCR beta chain described here comes from a study of T cells after yellow fever vaccination. Study information: When fractions had low cell numbers, they were prepared with SMART-Seq v4 Ultra Low Input. Study-level findings and limits: Booster sampling recovered most clones from primary vaccination (around 96% CD4, approximately 88% CD8). Abundant clonotypes from the bulk population could contaminate FACS-sorted repertoires.

A process of 5'RACE template switching, which added a universal primer site and UMIs, was used to make TCR cDNA. TCRdb analysed the 5' RACE reads with MiXCR anew, one entry per CDR3 protein. Of around 310,000 distinct CDR3 sequences in the sample, around 3.6% were seen once. This clonotype was observed many times. No antigen is known for it. The CDR3 sequence is 13 residues long. Germline CDR1 and CDR2: LNHNV and YYDKDF (reference sequence). Deletions cut 3 bases from V and 5 bases from J, with 8 bases between. This rearrangement joins TRBV15 to TRBJ1-5; D uncertain. This specimen was PBMCs, taken on the day of the yellow fever booster vaccination. The receptor comes from a man in his late teens or twenties who received the YFV17D yellow fever vaccine. For the CDR3, the DNA is TGTGCCACCAGCAGTGACACAGATCAGCCCCAGCATTTT. This translates into CATSSDTDQPQHF.